The source of this TCR beta chain is a study of shared clonotypes between healthy human individuals. Looking at the study overall: A few men and a couple of women, aged 18 to 49, were donors. CD8 memory received one plate per donor, CD8 naive two, CD4 memory three and CD4 naive three.

Authors' processing steps: Junction-only sequences produced by ImmunoSEQ had no quality scores, so filtering differed. Libraries were prepared by immunoSEQ multiplex PCR; TCRdb keeps only in-frame clonotypes and omits some of them. V and J calls and clone size follow that table, whereas D and trimming were derived from the DNA. The sample includes 2 million to 2.5 million clones, around 90% of them seen just once. This clone has a single count. Its matching antigen is unknown. Study-level findings and limits: Generation of non-shared clonotypes was less probable than generation of clonotypes shared by all four donors.

Input material: naive CD4+ T cells from PBMCs. The subset denotes: CD45RA+ positively selected. The sequence was obtained from a young man in good health. Some clones in this sample may be carry-over from other donors' samples.

The CDR3 nucleotides are TGTGCCAGCAGGTATTCGGTCGGAAACACCATATATTTT. Encoded protein: CASRYSVGNTIYF. This rearrangement joins TRBV6-5 to TRBJ1-3; no firm D call. In germline, CDR1 is MNHEY, CDR2 SVGAGI. CDR3 length: 13 residues. Trimming took 6 bases from V and 4 from J, leaving 10 bases between them.